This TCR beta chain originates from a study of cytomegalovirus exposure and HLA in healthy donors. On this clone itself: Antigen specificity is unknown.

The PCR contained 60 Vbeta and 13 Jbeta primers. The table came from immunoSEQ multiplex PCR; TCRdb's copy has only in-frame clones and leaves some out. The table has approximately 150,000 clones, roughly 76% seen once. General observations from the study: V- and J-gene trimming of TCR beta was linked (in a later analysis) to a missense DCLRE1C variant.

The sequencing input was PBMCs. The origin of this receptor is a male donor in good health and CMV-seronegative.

The CDR3 nucleotides are TGTGCCAGCAGTGGCTTGACAGGGGGCTCAGGGGAGCAGTACTTC. Translation: CASSGLTGGSGEQYF. The chain carries TRBV27 and TRBJ2-7, with 10 bases that match TRBD1. V was pared by 5 bases and J by 7 bases, with 11 bases of the junction left unmatched. The CDR3 runs to 15 residues. From germline, CDR1 is MNHEY and CDR2 SMNVEV (reference sequence).